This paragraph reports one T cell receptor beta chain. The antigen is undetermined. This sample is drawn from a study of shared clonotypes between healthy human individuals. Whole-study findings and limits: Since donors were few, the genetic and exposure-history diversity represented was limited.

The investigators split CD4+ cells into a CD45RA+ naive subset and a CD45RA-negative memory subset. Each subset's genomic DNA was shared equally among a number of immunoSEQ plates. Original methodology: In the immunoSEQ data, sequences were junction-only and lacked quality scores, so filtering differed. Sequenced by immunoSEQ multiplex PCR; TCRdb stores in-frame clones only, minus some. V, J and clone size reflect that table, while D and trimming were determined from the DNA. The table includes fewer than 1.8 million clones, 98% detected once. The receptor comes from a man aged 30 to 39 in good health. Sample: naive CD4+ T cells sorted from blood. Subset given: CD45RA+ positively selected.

Written as DNA, the CDR3 is TGTGCCAGCAGCTGGGGGACAGGGGGTCTCTATGGCTACACCTTC. Its translation is CASSWGTGGLYGYTF. V gene TRBV5-4 combines with J gene TRBJ1-2, with 11 nucleotides matching TRBD1. The CDR3 has 15 amino acids. CDR1 and CDR2 from the germline V gene are SGHNT and YYREEE (reference sequence). V shed 3 bases and J 4 bases; nucleotides not matched to a gene: 5.